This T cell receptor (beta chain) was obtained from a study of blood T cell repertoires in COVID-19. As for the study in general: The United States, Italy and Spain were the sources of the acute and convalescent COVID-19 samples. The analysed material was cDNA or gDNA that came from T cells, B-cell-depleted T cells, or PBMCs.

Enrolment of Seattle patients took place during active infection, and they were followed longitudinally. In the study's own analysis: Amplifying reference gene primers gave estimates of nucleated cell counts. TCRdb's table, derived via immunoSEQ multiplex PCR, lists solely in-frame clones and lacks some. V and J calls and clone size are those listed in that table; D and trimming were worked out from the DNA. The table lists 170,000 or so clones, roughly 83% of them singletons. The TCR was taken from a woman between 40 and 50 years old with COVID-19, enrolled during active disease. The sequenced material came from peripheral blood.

CDR3 region: CSAYLGVTQHF. In DNA, the CDR3 is TGCAGTGCTTATTTAGGGGTGACCCAGCATTTT. This rearrangement joins TRBV20-1 to TRBJ1-5; possibly TRBD1 for D (5 bases). V dropped 5 bases and J dropped 11 bases, with 13 bases sitting between them. Germline CDR1 DFQATT, CDR2 SNEGSKA (reference sequence). The CDR3 runs 11 residues.